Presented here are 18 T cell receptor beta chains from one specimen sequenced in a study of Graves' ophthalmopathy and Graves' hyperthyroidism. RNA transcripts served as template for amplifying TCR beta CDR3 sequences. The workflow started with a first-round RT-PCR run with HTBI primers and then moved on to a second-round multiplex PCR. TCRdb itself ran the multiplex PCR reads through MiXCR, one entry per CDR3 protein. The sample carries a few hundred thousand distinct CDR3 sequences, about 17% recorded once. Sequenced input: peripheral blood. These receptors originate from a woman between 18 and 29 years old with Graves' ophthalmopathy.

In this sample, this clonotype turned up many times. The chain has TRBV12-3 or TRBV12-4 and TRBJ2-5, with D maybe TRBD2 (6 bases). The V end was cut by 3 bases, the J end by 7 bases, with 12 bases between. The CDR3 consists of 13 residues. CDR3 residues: CASSFSLGGTQYF. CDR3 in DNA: TGTGCCAGCAGTTTTTCCCTCGGGGGGACCCAGTACTTC.

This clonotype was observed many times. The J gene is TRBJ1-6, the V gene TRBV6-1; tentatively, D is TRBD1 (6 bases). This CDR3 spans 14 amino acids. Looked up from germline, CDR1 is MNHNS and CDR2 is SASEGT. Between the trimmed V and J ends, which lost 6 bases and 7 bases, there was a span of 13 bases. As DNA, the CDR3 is TGTGCCAGCAGCCGAGGGGGGAAGAATTCACCCCTCCACTTT. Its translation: CASSRGGKNSPLHF.

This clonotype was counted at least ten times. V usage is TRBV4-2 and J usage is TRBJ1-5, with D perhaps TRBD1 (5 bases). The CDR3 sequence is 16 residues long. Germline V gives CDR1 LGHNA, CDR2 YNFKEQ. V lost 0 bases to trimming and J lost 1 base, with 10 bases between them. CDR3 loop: CASSQDWWGSNQPQHF. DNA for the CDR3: TGTGCCAGCAGCCAAGATTGGTGGGGGAGCAATCAGCCCCAGCATTTT.

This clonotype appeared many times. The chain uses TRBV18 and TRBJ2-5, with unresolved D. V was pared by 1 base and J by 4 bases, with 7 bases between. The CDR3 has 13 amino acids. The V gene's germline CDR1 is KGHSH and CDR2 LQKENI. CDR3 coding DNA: TGTGCCAGCTCACCACGGCCGGGAGAGACCCAGTACTTC. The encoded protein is CASSPRPGETQYF.

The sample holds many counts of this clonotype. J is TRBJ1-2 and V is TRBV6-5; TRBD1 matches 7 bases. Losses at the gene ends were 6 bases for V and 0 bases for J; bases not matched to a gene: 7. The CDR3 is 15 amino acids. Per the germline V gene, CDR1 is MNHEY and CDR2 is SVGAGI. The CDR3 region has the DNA TGTGCCAGCAGAAGGACAGGCGATCCTAACTATGGCTACACCTTC. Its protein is CASRRTGDPNYGYTF.

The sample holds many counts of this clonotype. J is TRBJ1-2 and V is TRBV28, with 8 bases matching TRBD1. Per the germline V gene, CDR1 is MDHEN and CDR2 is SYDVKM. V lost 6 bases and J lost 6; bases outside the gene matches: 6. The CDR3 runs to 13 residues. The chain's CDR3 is CASRGLTGDGYTF. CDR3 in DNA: TGTGCCAGCAGGGGCCTGACAGGGGATGGCTACACCTTC.

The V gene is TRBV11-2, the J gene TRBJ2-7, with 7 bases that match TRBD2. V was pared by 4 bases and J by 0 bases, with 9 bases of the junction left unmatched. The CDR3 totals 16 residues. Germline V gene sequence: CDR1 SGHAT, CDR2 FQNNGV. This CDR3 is CASSSRTSFFSYEQYF. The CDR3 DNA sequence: TGTGCCAGCAGCTCCCGGACTAGTTTCTTCTCCTACGAGCAGTACTTC.

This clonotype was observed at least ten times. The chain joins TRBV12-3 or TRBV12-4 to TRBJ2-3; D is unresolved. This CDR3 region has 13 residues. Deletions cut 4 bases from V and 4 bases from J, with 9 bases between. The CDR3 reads CASSSRPADTQYF. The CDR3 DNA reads TGTGCCAGCAGTTCGCGACCTGCAGATACGCAGTATTTT.

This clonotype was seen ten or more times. CDR3 bases: TGTGCCAGCAGTTCCGCGGGACTCCCCAACACCGGGGAGCTGTTTTTT. This gives the protein CASSSAGLPNTGELFF. The chain uses TRBV28 and TRBJ2-2; TRBD2 is a possible D gene (6 bases). Between the trimmed V and J ends, which lost 4 bases and 2 bases, there was a span of 14 bases. CDR3 length: 16 residues. Per the germline V gene, CDR1 is MDHEN and CDR2 is SYDVKM.

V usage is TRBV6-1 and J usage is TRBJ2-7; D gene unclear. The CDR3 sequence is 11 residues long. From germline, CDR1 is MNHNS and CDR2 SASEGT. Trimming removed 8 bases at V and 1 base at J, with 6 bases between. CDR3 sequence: CASLRSYEQYF. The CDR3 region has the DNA TGTGCCAGCCTACGGTCCTACGAGCAGTACTTC.

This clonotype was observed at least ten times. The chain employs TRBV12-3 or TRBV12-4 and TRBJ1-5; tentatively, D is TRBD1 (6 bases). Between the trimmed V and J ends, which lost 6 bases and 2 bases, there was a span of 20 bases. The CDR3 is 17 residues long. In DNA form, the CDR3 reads TGTGCCAGCAGGATTCGCGGGGGGGCGCTTGGCAATCAGCCCCAGCATTTT. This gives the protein CASRIRGGALGNQPQHF.

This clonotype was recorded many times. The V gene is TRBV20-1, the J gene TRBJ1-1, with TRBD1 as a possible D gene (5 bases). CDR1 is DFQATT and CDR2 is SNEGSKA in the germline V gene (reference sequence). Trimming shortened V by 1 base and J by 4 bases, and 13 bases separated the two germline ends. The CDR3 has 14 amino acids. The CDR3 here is CSARAAGVVTEAFF. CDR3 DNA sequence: TGCAGTGCTAGAGCCGCGGGGGTGGTCACTGAAGCTTTCTTT.

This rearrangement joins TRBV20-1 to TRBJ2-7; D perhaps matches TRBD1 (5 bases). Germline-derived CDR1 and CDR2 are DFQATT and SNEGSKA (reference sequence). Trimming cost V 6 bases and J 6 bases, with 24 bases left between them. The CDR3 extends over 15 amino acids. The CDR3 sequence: CSAMLGRAGNPEQYF. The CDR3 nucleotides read TGCAGTGCCATGTTAGGACGAGCAGGGAACCCCGAGCAGTACTTC.

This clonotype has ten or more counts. CDR3 sequence (DNA): TGTGCCAGCAGGTGGACTAGCGGGGGGGCCGAGGAGACCCAGTACTTC. Encoded protein: CASRWTSGGAEETQYF. The chain combines TRBV28 with TRBJ2-5; TRBD2 matches at 15 bases. The CDR3 consists of 16 residues. With 6 bases clipped from V and 5 bases from J, the junction kept 7 bases outside the gene matches. Germline V lookup: CDR1 MDHEN, CDR2 SYDVKM.

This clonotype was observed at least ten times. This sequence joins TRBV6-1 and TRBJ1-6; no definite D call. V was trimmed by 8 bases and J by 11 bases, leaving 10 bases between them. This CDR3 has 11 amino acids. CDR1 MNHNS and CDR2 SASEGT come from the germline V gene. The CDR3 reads CASGMGTPLHF. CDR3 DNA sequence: TGTGCCAGCGGAATGGGGACACCCCTCCACTTT.

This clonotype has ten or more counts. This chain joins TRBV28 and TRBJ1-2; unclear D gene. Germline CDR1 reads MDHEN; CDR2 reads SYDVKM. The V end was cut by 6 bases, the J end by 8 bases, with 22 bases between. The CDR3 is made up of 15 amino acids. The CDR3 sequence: CASRYGPYTAKGYTF. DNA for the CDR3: TGTGCCAGCAGATATGGACCTTATACAGCGAAAGGCTACACCTTC.

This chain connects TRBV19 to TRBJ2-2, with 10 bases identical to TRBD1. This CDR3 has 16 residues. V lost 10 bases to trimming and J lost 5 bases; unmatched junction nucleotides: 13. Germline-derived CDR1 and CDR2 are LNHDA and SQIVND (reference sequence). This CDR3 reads CANRGGRDRGTGELFF. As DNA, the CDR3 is TGTGCCAACCGAGGAGGACGGGACAGGGGAACCGGGGAGCTGTTTTTT. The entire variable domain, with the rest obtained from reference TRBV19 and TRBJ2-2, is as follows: DGGITQSPKYLFRKEGQNVTLSCEQNLNHDAMYWYRQDPGQGLRLIYYSQIVNDFQKGDIAEGYSVSREKKESFPLTVTSAQKNPTAFYLCANRGGRDRGTGELFFGEGSRLTVL.

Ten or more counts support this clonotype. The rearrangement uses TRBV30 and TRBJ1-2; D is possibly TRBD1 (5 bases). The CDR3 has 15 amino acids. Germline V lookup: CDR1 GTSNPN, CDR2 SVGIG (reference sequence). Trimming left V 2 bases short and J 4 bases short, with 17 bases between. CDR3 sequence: CAWSTRQLTIYGYTF. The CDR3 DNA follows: TGTGCCTGGAGTACAAGACAGCTAACCATCTATGGCTACACCTTC.